This TCR beta chain was profiled in a study of immune cell composition in non-small cell lung cancer. Regarding the study as a whole: Tumour-reactive clones were not shown to match dominant in vivo tumour clones. Smoking pack-years did not significantly correlate with tumour TCR-beta clonality.

Normal lung sampling was at least 3 cm from the tumour, as distant as possible. Assay: immunoSEQ multiplex PCR; the TCRdb copy retains only in-frame clones and omits some. Of 7,500 to 9,000 clones listed, roughly two thirds are singletons. Points on this clone: Its antigen is still unknown.

CDR3 size: 13 residues. V shed 5 bases and J 4 bases; nucleotides not matched to a gene: 4. Germline CDR1 and CDR2: LNHNV and YYDKDF (reference sequence). This receptor was obtained from a human donor with non-small cell lung cancer. This chain uses TRBV15 with TRBJ1-2; 7 bases line up with TRBD1. Sample: non-adjacent lung tissue. The CDR3 DNA sequence: TGTGCCACCAGCCTTACAGGGGCCTATGGCTACACCTTC. Translation gives CATSLTGAYGYTF.